This T cell receptor beta chain is drawn from a study of response to subunit inactivated influenza vaccine. Broader study findings: Authors suggested each seasonal influenza vaccination recruits few new T cells.

Between the trimmed V and J ends, which lost 2 bases and 0 bases, there was a span of 11 bases. Germline V CDR1 and CDR2: LGHNA, YNFKEQ. The CDR3 extends over 15 amino acids. Regarding this clonotype: The antigen is not known.

TCRdb reprocessed the RT-PCR reads via MiXCR and lists one record per CDR3 protein. The sample holds about 700,000 distinct CDR3 sequences, 14% seen once. Sequenced material: PBMCs from blood, taken less than 15 days before vaccination. The chain couples TRBV4-2 to TRBJ2-7; D is ambiguous. The receptor was derived from a man in his forties or fifties who received an inactivated influenza vaccine. The CDR3 nucleotides read TGTGCCAGCAGCCAACGGGCCGGTACCTCCTACGAGCAGTACTTC. Its translation: CASSQRAGTSYEQYF.